The rows below give T cell receptor beta chains drawn from one sample of a study of blood T cell repertoires in COVID-19. TCRdb keeps only in-frame clones here, not all; method: immunoSEQ multiplex PCR. The sample records 250,000 or so clones, roughly 87% being singletons. Source material: PBMCs or T cells enriched from blood (not recorded which). These receptors originate from a woman younger than 45 with acute COVID-19. The CDR3 runs from the conserved cysteine through the conserved F or W. Each record gives: J gene, D gene, V gene, clone size, CDR3 DNA, CDR3 protein. The D gene is left open where the match is weak. Size is omitted from some rows. Given values are once, few, many or a class for expanded clones.

TRBJ2-7,-,TRBV7-2,-,TGTGCCAGCAGCTTCCCGGGCGGAGGCTACGAGCAGTACTTC,CASSFPGGGYEQYF
TRBJ1-6,TRBD1,TRBV5-1,-,TGCGCCAGCAGCCCCTCACCGGGACAGGGAAGGGGCTGGTCCTATAATTCACCCCTCCACTTT,CASSPSPGQGRGWSYNSPLHF
TRBJ2-5,TRBD1,TRBV7-2,-,TGTGCCAGCAGCTTACAACAGGGGGTGACGGGAGAGACCCAGTACTTC,CASSLQQGVTGETQYF
TRBJ1-4,-,TRBV5-1,-,TGCGCCAGCAGCTGGGAGGCCACGGGGGTTGATGAAAAACTGTTTTTT,CASSWEATGVDEKLFF
TRBJ2-2,-,TRBV11-2,-,TGTGCCAGCAGTCGGGGGAGAAGGGGCGGGGAGCTGTTTTTT,CASSRGRRGGELFF
TRBJ2-5,TRBD1,TRBV6-5,-,TGTGCCACGAGGACAGGGCAAGAGACCCAGTACTTC,CATRTGQETQYF
TRBJ1-4,TRBD1,TRBV9,once,TGTGCCAGCAGCGTAGCGGGGAGAGGACAGGATGGGGAAAAACTGTTTTTT,CASSVAGRGQDGEKLFF
TRBJ2-7,-,TRBV30,-,TGTGCCTGGAGTCCCTCGAGGGGGGGTACCTACGAGCAGTACTTC,CAWSPSRGGTYEQYF
TRBJ2-2,TRBD2,TRBV11-2,-,TGTGCCAGCAGCTTAGCTCCTAGCGGGGCCACCGGGGAGCTGTTTTTT,CASSLAPSGATGELFF
TRBJ1-2,-,TRBV11-2,-,TGTGCCAGCAGCTTAAGGTCCCCGGGTTCTCAAATCTATGGCTACACCTTC,CASSLRSPGSQIYGYTF
TRBJ2-1,-,TRBV13,few,TGTGCCAGCAGCTCTAGCGTGCCTGGGGAAAACAATGAGCAGTTCTTC,CASSSSVPGENNEQFF
TRBJ1-1,-,TRBV12-3/TRBV12-4,few,TGTGCCAGCAGTCCGACAGTGAACACTGAAGCTTTCTTT,CASSPTVNTEAFF
TRBJ2-7,TRBD2,TRBV10-2,-,TGCGCCAGCAGTGAGTTTAGCGGGGGGCCCTACGAGCAGTACTTC,CASSEFSGGPYEQYF
TRBJ1-5,TRBD1,TRBV30,-,TGTGCCTGGAGTGGACAGGGTAATCAGCCCCAGCATTTT,CAWSGQGNQPQHF
TRBJ2-1,TRBD2,TRBV5-1,-,TGCGCCAGCAGCGGGGGTAGCGGGGGCTACTACAATGAGCAGTTCTTC,CASSGGSGGYYNEQFF
TRBJ2-3,-,TRBV7-2,-,TGTGCCAGCAGCTTATCTCCCACAGATACGCAGTATTTT,CASSLSPTDTQYF
TRBJ2-7,TRBD1,TRBV5-1,-,TGCGCCAGCAGCCCGGGACAGGGCTTCTACGAGCAGTACTTC,CASSPGQGFYEQYF
TRBJ2-6,-,TRBV5-1,-,TGCGCCAGCAGCCAGATGGTGGCTGGGGCCAACGTCCTGACTTTC,CASSQMVAGANVLTF
TRBJ1-3,-,TRBV5-1,-,TGCGCCAGCAGCTTGACGGGGGGAGGAAACACCATATATTTT,CASSLTGGGNTIYF
TRBJ2-5,-,TRBV5-6,-,TGTGCCAGCAGCTTTACAGGGAAAGAGACCCAGTACTTC,CASSFTGKETQYF
TRBJ1-1,-,TRBV6-2/TRBV6-3,-,TGTGCCAGCAGCCTATCGATGACAGAATCCAGCACTGAAGCTTTCTTT,CASSLSMTESSTEAFF
TRBJ2-1,TRBD1,TRBV14,-,TGTGCCAGCAGCCCGAGGGGGCAGGTTCAGTTCTTC,CASSPRGQVQFF
TRBJ1-2,TRBD1,TRBV5-4,-,TGTGCCAGCAGCCAGACAGGGAACTATGGCTACACCTTC,CASSQTGNYGYTF
TRBJ1-5,-,TRBV3-1/TRBV3-2,few,TGTGCCAGCAGCCAAGACTCGAGGTTCGGACAGCCCCAGCATTTT,CASSQDSRFGQPQHF
TRBJ2-5,-,TRBV4-1,-,TGCGCCAGCAGCCACTCCGCAGGGGGGCAAGAGACCCAGTACTTC,CASSHSAGGQETQYF
TRBJ1-5,-,TRBV4-1,-,TGCGCCAGCAGCCCGGAGGTGGATCAGCCCCAGCATTTT,CASSPEVDQPQHF
TRBJ2-7,-,TRBV4-3,-,TGCGCCAGCAGCCAAGATTCGCGAACAGATCCCTACGAGCAGTACTTC,CASSQDSRTDPYEQYF
TRBJ2-1,TRBD1,TRBV10-3,-,TGTGCCATCAGGACCGGGACAGGGACCATCGGCCATGAGCAGTTCTTC,CAIRTGTGTIGHEQFF
TRBJ1-1,-,TRBV19,-,TGTGCCAGTAGTATGGGACAAAACACTGAAGCTTTCTTT,CASSMGQNTEAFF
TRBJ2-5,TRBD2,TRBV5-1,-,TGCGCCAGCAGTATAACTTTAGCGGGGGGCCAAGAGACCCAGTACTTC,CASSITLAGGQETQYF
TRBJ1-5,-,TRBV7-8,few,TGTGCCAGCAGCTTAGTCCAACAAAATCAGCCCCAGCATTTT,CASSLVQQNQPQHF
TRBJ2-3,TRBD2,TRBV6-6,-,TGTGCCAGCAGGCTGACGGGGGGGCTCGCAGATACGCAGTATTTT,CASRLTGGLADTQYF
TRBJ2-2,-,TRBV10-3,-,TGTGCCATCAGTGAGGGCGGTTCCACCGGGGAGCTGTTTTTT,CAISEGGSTGELFF
TRBJ1-5,-,TRBV6-5,-,TGTGCCAGCAGTTACGACAGCTTCCAGCCCCAGCATTTT,CASSYDSFQPQHF
TRBJ1-1,-,TRBV10-3,-,TGTGCCACCAGGGTGAGTGGGAACACTGAAGCTTTCTTT,CATRVSGNTEAFF
TRBJ1-5,TRBD1,TRBV7-2,-,TGTGCCAGCAGCCCCCGAAGGACAGGGGGAAACAATCAGCCCCAGCATTTT,CASSPRRTGGNNQPQHF
TRBJ2-5,-,TRBV19,-,TGTGCCAGTAGCCAGGAAGAGACCCAGTACTTC,CASSQEETQYF
TRBJ1-4,TRBD1,TRBV7-6,few,TGTGCCAGCAGCTTAGGAGGGGCAGGGGGCGCCGAACTGTTTTTT,CASSLGGAGGAELFF
TRBJ2-2,-,TRBV9,-,TGTGCCAGCAGCCCCGGGACACCTTCGAACACCGGGGAGCTGTTTTTT,CASSPGTPSNTGELFF
TRBJ2-1,-,TRBV6-5,-,TGTGCCAGCAGAAGTGAGTACCGGGACTACAATGAGCAGTTCTTC,CASRSEYRDYNEQFF
TRBJ2-7,TRBD1,TRBV11-3,-,TGTGCCAGCAGCCTCACAGGGGGCGCGGTGCAGTACTTC,CASSLTGGAVQYF
TRBJ2-5,TRBD2,TRBV4-3,-,TGCGCCAGCAGCCAAGTGATCGGTATGGGACTAGGTCTAGAGACCCAGTACTTC,CASSQVIGMGLGLETQYF
TRBJ1-5,-,TRBV12-5,-,TGTGCTAGTGGTTTGTCCAGAAATCAGCCCCAGCATTTT,CASGLSRNQPQHF
TRBJ2-7,-,TRBV7-2,-,TGTGCCAGCAGCGGTAGCTACGAGCAGTACTTC,CASSGSYEQYF
TRBJ1-6,-,TRBV12-3/TRBV12-4,-,TGTGCCAGCAGTTTAGCGGGGGGTTCACCCCTCCACTTT,CASSLAGGSPLHF
TRBJ1-2,TRBD1,TRBV4-2,-,TGTGCCAGCAGCCAAGGAACAGGGGGTGGCGATGGCTACACCTTC,CASSQGTGGGDGYTF
TRBJ2-3,TRBD2,TRBV7-2,-,TGTGCCAGCAGTCTTAACCCGGGACTAGACACAGATACGCAGTATTTT,CASSLNPGLDTDTQYF
TRBJ2-5,TRBD2,TRBV6-2/TRBV6-3,-,TGTGCCAGCAGTTACCTGGCTAGCGGGGATGAGACCCAGTACTTC,CASSYLASGDETQYF
TRBJ1-2,-,TRBV9,-,TGTGCCAGCAGCGGAGGGCCAAGGGACTATGGCTACACCTTC,CASSGGPRDYGYTF
TRBJ2-1,-,TRBV20-1,few,TGCAGTGCTAGAGTAGACTCTGAGCAGTTCTTC,CSARVDSEQFF
TRBJ1-4,-,TRBV4-1,-,TGCGCCAGCAGCCAAGAGGGCCTGATTAGAAATGAAAAACTGTTTTTT,CASSQEGLIRNEKLFF
TRBJ1-1,-,TRBV5-4,once,TGTGCCAGCAGCTTCCCATTAACGGACAGCGAGGGGAACACTGAAGCTTTCTTT,CASSFPLTDSEGNTEAFF
TRBJ2-2,-,TRBV5-4,-,TGTGCCAGCAGCTTACCAGGGTACACCGGGGAGCTGTTTTTT,CASSLPGYTGELFF
TRBJ1-4,-,TRBV7-6,-,TGTGCCAGCAGCTTAATCCCGGAGAGTAATGAAAAACTGTTTTTT,CASSLIPESNEKLFF
TRBJ1-5,-,TRBV4-1,-,TGCGCCAGCAGCCTCCGGGGGGCTGGTAGCAATCAGCCCCAGCATTTT,CASSLRGAGSNQPQHF
TRBJ1-5,-,TRBV7-2,-,TGTGCCAGCAGCTTAGTAGGGGATAATCAGCCCCAGCATTTT,CASSLVGDNQPQHF
TRBJ1-2,-,TRBV4-1,-,TGCGCCAGCAGCCAAGACCCCGGAGGGGCAAGGAACTATGGCTACACCTTC,CASSQDPGGARNYGYTF
TRBJ2-2,-,TRBV7-8,once,TGTGCCAGCAGCTTAGCAGGGGACACCGGGGAGCTGTTTTTT,CASSLAGDTGELFF
TRBJ1-1,-,TRBV11-2,once,TGTGCCAGCAGTTCAGTGGTACAAGCTTTCTTT,CASSSVVQAFF